This T cell receptor (beta chain) was identified during a study of T-cell reconstitution after alpha-beta-depleted transplantation in children. Whole-study findings and limits: At day 60, the high TCRbeta diversity found in some patients originated from recipient T cells and thymic progenitors that had survived. It was reported that alpha-beta T cells came from several hundred expanded graft clones (about two months after transplant).

As regards this clonotype: Its antigen is still unknown.

From germline, CDR1 is WSHSY and CDR2 SAAADI. V gave up 1 base and J gave up 10 bases, with 8 bases separating them. This CDR3 region has 12 residues. Molecular barcoding with unique molecular identifiers was used for the TCRbeta library. TCRdb re-derived calls from the PCR reads in MiXCR, one entry per CDR3 protein. The table records just under 350,000 distinct CDR3 sequences, 16% of them present only once. The sample here was PBMCs, mostly from graft donor cells, taken 360 days after TCRalphabeta/CD19-depleted stem cell transplant. The sequence came from a male patient between 2 and 10 years old who had a stem cell transplant for acute lymphoblastic leukemia, so the T cells may come from the graft donor. The chain links TRBV10-2 to TRBJ2-1; D remains unclear. CDR3 sequence reads: CASSEWLEEQFF. For the CDR3, the DNA is TGCGCCAGCAGTGAGTGGCTGGAAGAGCAGTTCTTC.